This T cell receptor (beta chain) was captured in a study of blood T cell repertoires in COVID-19 (dated by TCRdb to 2018 to 2021). Regarding the study in general: Samples from collaborators originated in the United States, Italy and Spain and spanned both the acute and convalescent phases of COVID-19. The prospective study material was composed of cDNA or gDNA derived from T cells, B-cell-depleted T cells, or PBMCs. Subjects who had been exposed to COVID-19, were actively infected with it, or had recovered from it provided the deeply sampled blood TCRbeta repertoires that made up the dataset. The repertoires were released in a freely available public database intended as a resource for research on the immune response to SARS-CoV-2. Samples were obtained from the ongoing ImmuneRACE study (first 160 participants) and from about 1,300 subjects provided by 6 global collaborators. Sample metadata almost always included a de-identified subject ID, COVID-19 status, age in years and sex. Where HLA class I and class II types were available, the types were taken from metadata supplied by the sample provider, not from assay-based typing. Study-wide conclusions, independent of this receptor: Clinical and demographic metadata were provided uncurated, with the amount varying by source and participant.

This clone was picked up one time. This clone's antigen is unknown. Per-nucleotide qualities are absent, and no much larger clonotype sits a single base away. From V the trimming removes 5 bases and from J it removes 6 bases, while the gene matches leave 4 bases of the junction unaccounted for. The CDR3 starts with the cysteine, ends with the phenylalanine, and has 13 residues. The retained sequence is limited to the CDR3, 39 bases, with the frame set at the first base. For CDR1 and CDR2, the germline V gene (reference sequence) lists SEHNR and FQNEAQ. At one collaborating source in Seattle, patients were enrolled during active infection and were followed longitudinally through the course of disease. The collaborating institutions used their own protocols to collect whole blood in K2EDTA tubes. For TCRbeta analysis, collaborators shipped samples as frozen whole blood, isolated PBMCs, or DNA extracted from either of those sample types.

TCRbeta CDR3 regions were amplified from genomic DNA using the immunoSEQ Assay, a bias-controlled multiplex PCR. Under the source paper's analysis protocol: Within the assay, amplification of reference gene primers was used to estimate how many nucleated cells each sample contained. Sequence reads were collapsed and filtered to measure the absolute abundance of every unique TCRbeta CDR3 rearrangement. Productive Simpson clonality was computed per sample as the square root of Simpson's diversity index over productive rearrangements. TCRdb limited this immuneACCESS table to in-frame rearrangements with V and J called. A share of clones is missing; checked studies link under half to unresolved V genes, and the rest is unexplained. V and J calls and clone size are as listed in that table; D and trimming were resolved from the DNA. Across this sample there are about 250,000 clones, with roughly 82% seen only once. 5.5% to 6.5% of the sample is in the top ten clones.

The sequenced material came from peripheral blood. The receptor chain draws on TRBV7-9 and TRBJ1-2, with TRBD1 identical over 9 junction bases. The TCR sequence derives from a woman of 80 years or more with COVID-19, enrolled during active disease. The nucleotides are TGTGCCAGCAGCGCTAGACAGGGGGATGGCTACACCTTC. It codes for CASSARQGDGYTF.